What follows are 29 T cell receptor beta chains derived from one specimen sequenced in a study of T cells in Graves' hyperthyroidism and ophthalmopathy. Amplification of TCR beta CDR3 regions was performed using RNA transcripts as template. Carried out on the TCR CDR3, a first-round RT-PCR used the HTBI primer set. From the multiplex PCR reads, TCRdb called clonotypes with MiXCR, one entry per CDR3 protein. This table holds 300,000 to 350,000 distinct CDR3 sequences, 18% found once. Sequenced material: blood. These receptors were obtained from a woman aged 45 to 65 with Graves' hyperthyroidism.

This clonotype appeared many times. The V and J genes are TRBV12-3 or TRBV12-4 and TRBJ2-3; D is uncertain. The CDR3 totals 15 residues. Trimming removed 7 bases from V and 4 bases from J, with 18 bases in between. Written as DNA, the CDR3 is TGTGCCAGCACCCCTTCTCGTGTCAAGGCAGATACGCAGTATTTT. It translates to CASTPSRVKADTQYF.

Comment on this clonotype: Relative to the germline gene, one junction end is altered; a read error may explain this. This rearrangement joins TRBV7-9 to TRBJ2-3, with a possible D match to TRBD1 (5 bases). Germline-derived CDR1 and CDR2 are SEHNR and FQNEAQ (reference sequence). The CDR3 loop spans 11 amino acids. DNA for the CDR3: TGTGCCAGCAGCGTCACAGGTACGCAGTATTTT. Its protein product is CASSVTGTQYF.

This clonotype was detected ten times or more. The rearrangement joins TRBV2 to TRBJ1-2, with D unresolved. Germline CDR1 reads SNHLY; CDR2 reads FYNNEI. Deletions cut 7 bases from V and 6 bases from J, with 6 bases between. The CDR3 contains 10 residues. CDR3 sequence reads: CASIQNGYTF. CDR3 bases: TGTGCCAGCATCCAGAATGGCTACACCTTC.

The chain joins TRBV7-3 to TRBJ2-2, with D possibly being TRBD1 (5 bases). Germline CDR1 SGHTA, CDR2 FQGTGA. The ends were cut back, 5 bases at V and 4 bases at J, with 11 bases in the middle. This CDR3 has 14 amino acids. CDR3 DNA: TGTGCCAGCAGCATGTATCAGGGCACCGGGGAGCTGTTTTTT. It translates to CASSMYQGTGELFF.

This clonotype turned up a few times. V is TRBV6-1 and J is TRBJ1-4; possible D gene TRBD1, 5 bases. CDR1 and CDR2 (germline): MNHNS, SASEGT. CDR3 length equals 16 residues. V gave up 1 base and J gave up 7 bases, with 16 bases separating them. The CDR3 DNA reads TGTGCCAGCAGTGAAGGCAGGGAGGTGCAGGGTGAAAAACTGTTTTTT. Translating it yields CASSEGREVQGEKLFF.

This chain connects TRBV7-3 to TRBJ1-4; weak D call: TRBD1 (5 bases). The CDR3 totals 14 residues. Germline-derived CDR1 and CDR2 are SGHTA and FQGTGA. The V end was cut by 1 base, the J end by 10 bases, with 13 bases between. In DNA form, the CDR3 reads TGTGCCAGCAGCTTAAGCGGGCAGGGAGGAAAACTGTTTTTT. Amino acid sequence: CASSLSGQGGKLFF.

There are many counts of this clonotype. J is TRBJ2-5 and V is TRBV18; D is unresolved. CDR1 KGHSH and CDR2 LQKENI come from the germline V gene. The germline V and J ends were trimmed by 3 bases and 5 bases, with 10 bases remaining between them. The CDR3 loop spans 13 amino acids. CDR3 nucleotides: TGTGCCAGCTCACCTGACGGTTGGGAGACCCAGTACTTC. Protein product: CASSPDGWETQYF. Supplemented by reference TRBV18 and TRBJ2-5, the full variable domain reads NAGVMQNPRHLVRRRGQEARLRCSPMKGHSHVYWYRQLPEEGLKFMVYLQKENIIDESGMPKERFSAEFPKEGPSILRIQQVVRGDSAAYFCASSPDGWETQYFGPGTRLLVL.

In its sample, this clonotype was seen a few times. The chain carries TRBV9 and TRBJ2-3; D not resolved. Germline CDR1 and CDR2: SGDLS and YYNGEE. CDR3 length: 14 amino acids. Between the trimmed V and J ends, which lost 5 bases and 6 bases, there was a span of 16 bases. CDR3: CASSASRNSDTQYF. The CDR3 DNA is TGTGCCAGCAGTGCTTCTCGGAATTCGGATACGCAGTATTTT.

There are many counts of this clonotype. The chain joins TRBV6-4 to TRBJ1-4, with unresolved D. This CDR3 region has 14 residues. Germline CDR1 is MRHNA and CDR2 is SNTAGT. V lost 0 bases, J lost 5 bases, and 7 bases lay in between. DNA of the CDR3: TGTGCCAGCAGTGACTCAGAGGTCAATGAAAAACTGTTTTTT. The encoded protein is CASSDSEVNEKLFF.

The J gene is TRBJ2-5, the V gene TRBV30, with D possibly called TRBD1 or TRBD2 (6 bases each). The CDR3 is 12 residues long. Germline assignment: CDR1 GTSNPN and CDR2 SVGIG (reference sequence). The V end was cut by 8 bases, the J end by 4 bases, with 14 bases between. CDR3 protein: CATSKGGETQYF. CDR3 DNA: TGTGCCACGTCTAAGGGGGGAGAGACCCAGTACTTC.

Regarding this clonotype: This sequence may be a read error, since a much larger clone differs from it by one base. The CDR3 region has the DNA TGTGCCAGCACCTCCCCGGGAGGGGCGGAAGCTTTCTTT. Protein product: CASTSPGGAEAFF. This rearrangement joins TRBV6-1 to TRBJ1-1; TRBD1 might be the D (5 bases). V was trimmed by 7 bases and J by 8 bases, leaving 17 bases between them. The CDR3 consists of 13 residues. The V gene's germline CDR1 is MNHNS and CDR2 SASEGT.

The rearrangement links TRBV12-3 or TRBV12-4 to TRBJ1-2; weak D call: TRBD1 (6 bases). The CDR3 extends over 15 amino acids. Trimming stripped 0 bases from V and 2 bases from J, with 10 bases between. The chain's CDR3 is CASSLAQGLNYGYTF. For the CDR3, the DNA is TGTGCCAGCAGTTTAGCGCAGGGGCTCAACTATGGCTACACCTTC.

This clonotype occurred many times. The chain employs TRBV6-1 and TRBJ1-2, with a possible D match to TRBD1 (5 bases). CDR3 length: 12 amino acids. V was clipped by 6 bases and J by 7 bases, with 12 bases between them. Germline V gives CDR1 MNHNS, CDR2 SASEGT. CDR3 DNA: TGTGCCAGCAGGTCGAGCAGGGCTGGCTACACCTTC. This translates into CASRSSRAGYTF.

This clonotype was counted a few times. The J gene is TRBJ2-3, the V gene TRBV6-2 or TRBV6-3; weak D call: TRBD1 (6 bases). Per the germline V gene, CDR1 is MNHEY and CDR2 is SVGEGT. Trimming pared 6 bases from V and 2 bases from J, leaving 21 bases between. There are 17 residues in the CDR3. The DNA for the CDR3 is TGTGCCAGCAGCTCGATCGGGACAAGAAGAATCACAGATACGCAGTATTTT. Translation: CASSSIGTRRITDTQYF.

This clonotype came up many times. The chain is built from TRBV30 and TRBJ1-5; D is perhaps TRBD1 (6 bases). CDR3 length equals 13 residues. V was shortened by 3 bases and J by 6 bases, with 12 bases between the two germline ends. Per germline, CDR1 GTSNPN and CDR2 SVGIG (reference sequence). CDR3 sequence (DNA): TGTGCCTGGAGCAGGGGCTCGGGTCAGCCCCAGCATTTT. Its translation: CAWSRGSGQPQHF.

The chain carries TRBV6-1 and TRBJ1-1, with D perhaps TRBD1 (6 bases). This CDR3 contains 18 residues. Germline loops: CDR1 MNHNS, CDR2 SASEGT. V was cut by 5 bases and J by 0 bases, with 22 bases left in between. Here the CDR3 DNA reads TGTGCCAGCAGTAAAAATACAGGGCTCGCGGGGATGAACACTGAAGCTTTCTTT. Translated, it gives CASSKNTGLAGMNTEAFF.

This clonotype has only a few counts. V and J are TRBV5-6 and TRBJ2-6; D is unresolved. The germline V gene has CDR1 SGHDT and CDR2 YYEEEE. CDR3 length: 13 amino acids. The germline V and J ends were trimmed by 4 bases and 4 bases, with 6 bases remaining between them. The CDR3 reads CASSGWGANVLTF. In nucleotides, the CDR3 is TGTGCCAGCAGCGGCTGGGGGGCCAACGTCCTGACTTTC.

This chain connects TRBV20-1 to TRBJ2-3, with TRBD2 matching over 9 bases. Unmatched junction bases numbered 12, after V lost 6 bases and J lost 5 bases. There are 15 residues in the CDR3. The germline V gene has CDR1 DFQATT and CDR2 SNEGSKA (reference sequence). This CDR3 is CSAVAGGLALDTQYF. For the CDR3, the DNA is TGCAGTGCGGTTGCGGGAGGGCTAGCTTTAGATACGCAGTATTTT.

This sequence joins TRBV11-2 and TRBJ2-7; 9 nucleotides align to TRBD1. The CDR3 sequence is 14 residues long. Trimming at V came to 6 bases and at J to 6 bases, leaving 9 bases not matched to a gene. CDR1 and CDR2 from the germline V gene are SGHAT and FQNNGV. The DNA of the CDR3 is TGTGCCAGCAGTTCGACAGGACAGGGGACCGAGCAGTACTTC. Its translation: CASSSTGQGTEQYF.

The chain joins TRBV28 to TRBJ1-1; D ambiguous. The CDR3 totals 15 residues. Germline loops: CDR1 MDHEN, CDR2 SYDVKM. V lost 4 bases, J lost 8 bases, and 20 bases lay in between. In DNA form, the CDR3 reads TGTGCCAGCAGTTCCCCCCGCCGGATGGCTCTGGAAGCTTTCTTT. Its protein product is CASSSPRRMALEAFF.

This clonotype was seen at least ten times. V usage is TRBV11-2 and J usage is TRBJ2-7; 7 bases fit TRBD1. The germline gives CDR1 SGHAT, CDR2 FQNNGV. Unmatched junction bases numbered 12, after V lost 5 bases and J lost 5 bases. This CDR3 contains 15 residues. In DNA, the CDR3 is TGTGCCAGCAGCCAGCAGAGGGGGCCGCCCCACGAGCAGTACTTC. Its translation is CASSQQRGPPHEQYF.

The chain joins TRBV10-3 to TRBJ2-5, with 8 bases aligning to TRBD2. The CDR3 runs to 15 residues. The germline gives CDR1 ENHRY, CDR2 SYGVKD. The J segment lost 9 bases and the V segment lost 7 bases, leaving 16 bases of the junction unmatched. The chain's CDR3 is CAIKRGGGTEYPQYF. DNA for the CDR3: TGTGCCATCAAACGTGGCGGGGGGACCGAGTACCCCCAGTACTTC.

This chain uses TRBV20-1 with TRBJ2-7; a weak D match, TRBD2 (6 bases). Trimming took 1 base from V and 6 from J, leaving 16 bases between them. CDR1 is DFQATT, CDR2 SNEGSKA, per germline (reference sequence). The CDR3 consists of 14 residues. The CDR3: CSARAVLAPGEQYF. CDR3 nucleotides: TGCAGTGCTAGAGCGGTGCTAGCGCCGGGCGAGCAGTACTTC.

This clonotype was seen a handful of times. The chain uses TRBV7-9 and TRBJ2-1; possibly TRBD2 for D (5 bases). Germline-derived CDR1 and CDR2 are SEHNR and FQNEAQ (reference sequence). V dropped 7 bases and J dropped 9 bases, with 13 bases sitting between them. This CDR3 has 12 amino acids. This CDR3 is CASTPFRGEQFF. DNA of the CDR3: TGTGCCAGCACCCCTTTCCGGGGTGAGCAGTTCTTC. The whole variable domain, remainder taken from reference TRBV7-9 and TRBJ2-1, is DTGVSQNPRHKITKRGQNVTFRCDPISEHNRLYWYRQTLGQGPEFLTYFQNEAQLEKSRLLSDRFSAERPKGSFSTLEIQRTEQGDSAMYLCASTPFRGEQFFGPGTRLTVL.

The chain combines TRBV5-8 with TRBJ2-1, with D possibly being TRBD1 or TRBD2 (5 bases each). The germline CDR1 and CDR2 sequences are SGHTS and YDEGEE. Deletions cut 2 bases from V and 3 bases from J, with 12 bases between. This CDR3 has 15 residues. Written as DNA, the CDR3 is TGTGCCAGCAGCTTCCGGGACGGTTACTACAATGAGCAGTTCTTC. Translating gives CASSFRDGYYNEQFF.

The chain carries TRBV7-9 and TRBJ2-2; a possible D gene is TRBD1 (6 bases). This CDR3 is built from 16 residues. From germline, CDR1 is SEHNR and CDR2 FQNEAQ (reference sequence). V lost 2 bases and J 4 bases, leaving 14 bases between the germline ends. CDR3 coding DNA: TGTGCCAGCAGCTTATCGCCAAAGGACAGCACCGGGGAGCTGTTTTTT. It specifies CASSLSPKDSTGELFF. Looking up the rest from reference TRBV7-9 and TRBJ2-2 gives the full variable domain: DTGVSQNPRHKITKRGQNVTFRCDPISEHNRLYWYRQTLGQGPEFLTYFQNEAQLEKSRLLSDRFSAERPKGSFSTLEIQRTEQGDSAMYLCASSLSPKDSTGELFFGEGSRLTVL.

This clonotype was recorded many times. The genes are TRBV4-1 and TRBJ2-5; 7 bases map to TRBD2. The CDR3 has 14 residues. Germline V lookup: CDR1 MGHRA, CDR2 YSYEKL. V lost 3 bases to trimming and J lost 2 bases; unmatched junction nucleotides: 3. DNA of the CDR3: TGCGCCAGCAGCCACCCGGGACTACAAGAGACCCAGTACTTC. As protein: CASSHPGLQETQYF.

This clonotype was seen many times. The chain combines TRBV18 with TRBJ2-7; TRBD2 matches at 13 bases. Germline CDR1 and CDR2: KGHSH and LQKENI. CDR3 length equals 15 residues. J was trimmed by 2 bases and V by 5 bases; bases with no gene match: 3. The CDR3 DNA is TGTGCCAGCTCAGCCGGGACTAGCGGGACCTACGAGCAGTACGTC. This gives the protein CASSAGTSGTYEQYV.

The V call is TRBV5-5, the J call TRBJ1-6, with 7 bases lining up with TRBD1. The CDR3 totals 15 residues. J gave up 9 bases and V 2 bases, and 8 bases lay outside the gene matches. The germline V gene has CDR1 SGHKS and CDR2 YYEKEE (reference sequence). CDR3 bases: TGTGCCAGCAGCTTCGATAGAGGGGGCACTTCACCCCTCCACTTT. Translation: CASSFDRGGTSPLHF.